This T cell receptor beta chain was retrieved from a study of T cell changes during pregnancy in multiple sclerosis. The CDR3 runs 15 residues. V was cut by 5 bases and J by 0 bases, with 13 bases left in between. The germline gives CDR1 LNHDA, CDR2 SQIVND (reference sequence). This clone has only one observation. Measured with immunoSEQ multiplex PCR; TCRdb has only the in-frame clones, and not every one. This repertoire shows about 47,000 clones, more than 85% found once; its top ten account for approximately 2%. The input for sequencing was peripheral blood, taken in the third trimester of pregnancy. The chain employs TRBV19 and TRBJ1-1, with D perhaps matching TRBD1 (5 bases). The sequence came from a female donor with multiple sclerosis, enrolled in a pregnancy study. The CDR3 DNA sequence: TGTGCCAGTAGTGGCCGACAGTTCATGAACACTGAAGCTTTCTTT. Translating it yields CASSGRQFMNTEAFF. Full variable domain (missing parts from reference TRBV19 and TRBJ1-1): DGGITQSPKYLFRKEGQNVTLSCEQNLNHDAMYWYRQDPGQGLRLIYYSQIVNDFQKGDIAEGYSVSREKKESFPLTVTSAQKNPTAFYLCASSGRQFMNTEAFFGQGTRLTVV.